This T cell receptor (beta chain) was captured by sequencing in a study of T cell responses to AZD1222 COVID-19 vaccine. Overall study findings and caveats: Only five to seven individuals given AZD1222 were seropositive at baseline. Spike-spanning, vaccine-associated CD4 TCRs were dominant at 160-218 and 743-854. Unmutated variant regions reportedly attract nearly half of all spike-specific TCRs.

This CDR3 spans 13 amino acids. The germline CDR1 and CDR2 sequences are SEHNR and FQNEAQ (reference sequence). Trimming removed 1 base at V and 3 bases at J, with 4 bases between. The protocol was immunoSEQ multiplex PCR, while the TCRdb copy is restricted to in-frame clones and leaves out a portion. The sample has about 180,000 clones, about 89% seen once. Only a few counts were recorded for this clone. Its antigen is undetermined. J is TRBJ2-1 and V is TRBV7-9; D remains ambiguous. This material consisted of peripheral blood, taken on day 0 of AZD1222 vaccination. The sequence derives from an adult in good health. The CDR3 nucleotides read TGTGCCAGCAGCTTAGATGACTACAATGAGCAGTTCTTC. Its translation is CASSLDDYNEQFF.